The 30 T cell receptor beta chains given below trace back to one sample, sequenced in a study of OX40 agonist ivuxolimab in advanced cancers. Library construction relied on the immunoSEQ multiplex PCR assay. TCRdb provides this immuneACCESS table in a form limited to in-frame rearrangements. Some clones are lacking; in checked studies, under half of them reflect an unresolved V gene, and why the rest are absent is not known. The sample table records around 33,000 clones; roughly 87% of these occur just once. The ten largest clones add up to roughly 9.1% of the sample. The specimen was CD4+ or CD8+ T cells sorted from blood, collected in a trial of the OX40 agonist ivuxolimab. The receptors derive from an adult with an advanced solid tumor such as melanoma, head and neck, liver or kidney cancer.

The chain carries TRBV27 and TRBJ2-7; the D is unclear. The V end was cut by 3 bases, the J end by 6 bases, with 15 bases between. The CDR3 contains 14 residues. Germline V gene sequence: CDR1 MNHEY, CDR2 SMNVEV (reference sequence). The CDR3 region is CASSLTPLSFEQYF. The CDR3 DNA sequence: TGTGCCAGCAGTTTGACGCCCTTGTCGTTCGAGCAGTACTTC.

The chain couples TRBV5-1 to TRBJ1-4; TRBD1 is a possible D gene (5 bases). This CDR3 is built from 14 residues. Deletions cut 5 bases from V and 3 bases from J, with 11 bases between. The germline CDR1 and CDR2 sequences are SGHRS and YFSETQ. CDR3 amino acids: CASRPGDSNEKLFF. The CDR3 DNA follows: TGCGCCAGCAGACCCGGGGACTCTAATGAAAAACTGTTTTTT.

This clone was seen just once. The V and J genes are TRBV6-6 and TRBJ1-3; D is undetermined. Germline assignment: CDR1 MNHNY and CDR2 SVGAGI (reference sequence). Trimming took off 8 bases at V and 8 bases at J, with 10 bases between the two ends. This CDR3 spans 11 amino acids. Here the CDR3 DNA reads TGTGCCAGCTCTGGGAAGGACACCATATATTTT. It yields the protein CASSGKDTIYF.

In the case of this clone: In this CDR3 the conserved last residue, phenylalanine or tryptophan, is missing, so a read error is likely. The V call is TRBV7-9, the J call TRBJ1-1; D uncertain. This CDR3 has 13 amino acids. V gave up 6 bases and J gave up 0 bases, with 8 bases separating them. Germline V gene sequence: CDR1 SEHNR, CDR2 FQNEAQ (reference sequence). CDR3 sequence (DNA): TGTGCCAGCAGTTTTCTTATGAACACTGAAGCTTTCCTT. Its translation: CASSFLMNTEAFL.

V and J are TRBV18 and TRBJ2-1; no firm D call. With 2 bases removed from V and 1 base from J, the gap between germline ends came to 6 bases. The CDR3 totals 14 residues. CDR1 is KGHSH, CDR2 LQKENI, per germline. The chain's CDR3 is CASSPGGSYNEQFF. The DNA of the CDR3 is TGTGCCAGCTCACCAGGTGGTTCCTACAATGAGCAGTTCTTC.

V usage is TRBV7-2 and J usage is TRBJ1-5; 7 bases match TRBD1. CDR1 SGHTA and CDR2 FQGNSA come from the germline V gene. After removal of 5 bases from V and 3 bases from J, the junction contained 7 bases not matched to a gene. The CDR3 covers 15 residues. CDR3 nucleotides: TGTGCCAGCAGCCCCACAGGGGCCAACAATCAGCCCCAGCATTTT. This gives the protein CASSPTGANNQPQHF.

J is TRBJ2-7 and V is TRBV28; no clear D. CDR1 and CDR2 (germline): MDHEN, SYDVKM. The CDR3 is 12 amino acids. Deletions cut 8 bases from V and 2 bases from J, with 10 bases between. CDR3 in amino acids: CASRNPTYEQYF. The CDR3 DNA is TGTGCCAGCCGGAACCCTACCTACGAGCAGTACTTC.

The gene calls are TRBV7-2 and TRBJ2-1; 11 bases line up with TRBD2. Losses at the gene ends were 5 bases for V and 3 bases for J; bases not matched to a gene: 3. The CDR3 has 15 amino acids. Germline V lookup: CDR1 SGHTA, CDR2 FQGNSA. For the CDR3, the DNA is TGTGCCAGCAGCCAGACTAGCGGGAACTACAATGAGCAGTTCTTC. This sequence encodes CASSQTSGNYNEQFF. The complete variable domain, with remaining parts taken from reference TRBV7-2 and TRBJ2-1, reads GAGVSQSPSNKVTEKGKDVELRCDPISGHTALYWYRQSLGQGLEFLIYFQGNSAPDKSGLPSDRFSAERTGGSVSTLTIQRTQQEDSAVYLCASSQTSGNYNEQFFGPGTRLTVL.

The chain uses TRBV19 and TRBJ1-3, with 7 bases that match TRBD1. The V segment lost 8 bases and the J segment 1 base; nucleotides outside the gene matches: 14. The CDR3 loop spans 17 amino acids. Germline V gene data show CDR1 as LNHDA and CDR2 as SQIVND (reference sequence). In nucleotides, the CDR3 is TGTGCCAGTCGACTGAACACCGGGACAGAATCTGGAAACACCATATATTTT. This codes for CASRLNTGTESGNTIYF.

The chain carries TRBV15 and TRBJ2-5, with 7 bases that match TRBD1. The tail of the sequence fits TRBJ2-7 better, so the J call may be wrong. The CDR3 has 14 amino acids. CDR1 is LNHNV, CDR2 YYDKDF, per germline (reference sequence). CDR3 in amino acids: CATSPRQGGYEQYF. CDR3 nucleotide sequence: TGTGCCACCAGCCCCCGACAGGGTGGATACGAGCAGTACTTC.

V and J are TRBV9 and TRBJ2-2; the D is unclear. This CDR3 has 14 amino acids. CDR1 SGDLS and CDR2 YYNGEE come from the germline V gene. Trimming took off 6 bases at V and 0 bases at J, with 9 bases between the two ends. CDR3 sequence (DNA): TGTGCCAGCAATAGCTACGCGAACACCGGGGAGCTGTTTTTT. Translation: CASNSYANTGELFF.

The chain has TRBV5-4 and TRBJ1-5; TRBD1 matches 8 bases. There are 15 residues in the CDR3. Germline V gene lookup returns CDR1 SGHNT and CDR2 YYREEE (reference sequence). The J segment lost 5 bases and the V segment lost 4 bases, leaving 8 bases of the junction unmatched. In DNA, the CDR3 is TGTGCCAGCAGCAAGGACAGGGAACCGCATCAGCCCCAGCATTTT. It translates to CASSKDREPHQPQHF.

V gene TRBV2 combines with J gene TRBJ2-1; possible D gene TRBD2, 7 bases. This CDR3 region has 14 residues. V shed 10 bases and J shed 5 bases, with 18 bases lying between them. Germline CDR1 and CDR2: SNHLY and FYNNEI. The CDR3 nucleotides are TGTGCCACCAGGAGGGGGGAGGGCAACAATGAGCAGTTCTTC. Translated, it gives CATRRGEGNNEQFF.

The CDR3 DNA reads as TGTGCCAGCAGCTTAGAGGGGGGGCTGACTGAAGCTTTCTTT. It yields the protein CASSLEGGLTEAFF. The chain carries TRBV11-3 and TRBJ1-1; the D gene is possibly TRBD1 (6 bases). V dropped 0 bases and J dropped 5 bases, with 10 bases sitting between them. Germline CDR1 is SGHNT and CDR2 is YENEEA. The CDR3 sequence is 14 residues long.

Concerning this clone itself: The junction departs from germline at one end; a sequencing error may be responsible. The rearrangement uses TRBV7-7 and TRBJ2-7; D perhaps matches TRBD2 (6 bases). This CDR3 spans 15 amino acids. CDR1 and CDR2 (germline): SSHAT, FNYEAQ (reference sequence). The CDR3 DNA follows: TGTGCTAGCAGCTATAGACTAGTAGAATACTACGAGCAGTACTTC. Its protein product is CASSYRLVEYYEQYF. Supplemented by reference TRBV7-7 and TRBJ2-7, the full variable domain reads GAGVSQSPRYKVTKRGQDVTLRCDPISSHATLYWYQQALGQGPEFLTYFNYEAQPDKSGLPSDRFSAERPEGSISTLTIQRTEQRDSAMYRCASSYRLVEYYEQYFGPGTRLTVT.

On this clone: Distinct nucleotide sequences in the sample also encode this CDR3. The genes are TRBV7-3 and TRBJ2-3; TRBD2 is a possible D gene (6 bases). This CDR3 is 14 amino acids long. Trimming took off 2 bases at V and 6 bases at J, with 12 bases between the two ends. CDR1 and CDR2 (germline): SGHTA, FQGTGA. This CDR3 reads CASSLAGGTDTQYF. The CDR3 DNA is TGTGCCAGCAGCTTAGCCGGAGGGACTGATACGCAGTATTTT. Drawing the rest from reference TRBV7-3 and TRBJ2-3, the complete variable domain is GAGVSQTPSNKVTEKGKYVELRCDPISGHTALYWYRQSLGQGPEFLIYFQGTGAADDSGLPNDRFFAVRPEGSVSTLKIQRTERGDSAVYLCASSLAGGTDTQYFGPGTRLTVL.

CDR3 in amino acids: CASSFLAGGTSTDTQYF. In DNA, the CDR3 is TGTGCCAGCAGCTTCCTAGCGGGAGGAACTAGCACAGATACGCAGTATTTT. V gene TRBV5-4 combines with J gene TRBJ2-3; 11 bases agree with TRBD2. This CDR3 is 17 amino acids long. Trimming at V came to 2 bases and at J to 0 bases, leaving 5 bases not matched to a gene. Germline CDR1 is SGHNT and CDR2 is YYREEE (reference sequence).

The rearrangement links TRBV11-3 to TRBJ2-7; possible D gene TRBD1, 6 bases. Germline V lookup: CDR1 SGHNT, CDR2 YENEEA. The V end was cut by 5 bases, the J end by 0 bases, with 20 bases between. CDR3 length: 17 amino acids. The CDR3: CASSPRIRGVASYEQYF. For the CDR3, the DNA is TGTGCCAGCAGCCCAAGGATCAGGGGAGTTGCCTCCTACGAGCAGTACTTC.

The CDR3 here is CASSLPESNEKLFF. CDR3 sequence (DNA): TGTGCCAGCAGCCTACCGGAATCTAATGAAAAACTGTTTTTT. The chain employs TRBV7-9 and TRBJ1-4; no firm D call. CDR1 is SEHNR and CDR2 is FQNEAQ in the germline V gene (reference sequence). The CDR3 is made up of 14 amino acids. V was trimmed by 5 bases and J by 3 bases, leaving 10 bases between them.

The rearrangement links TRBV11-1 to TRBJ2-3; TRBD1 matches 12 bases. The J segment lost 4 bases and the V segment lost 3 bases, leaving 5 bases of the junction unmatched. Germline values: CDR1 SGHAT, CDR2 FQDESV (reference sequence). This CDR3 has 16 amino acids. CDR3 region: CASSFIGTGGADTQYF. DNA of the CDR3: TGTGCCAGCAGCTTTATCGGGACAGGGGGCGCAGATACGCAGTATTTT.

This clone has just one count. CDR3 protein: CASNSGRRTGELFF. The CDR3 nucleotides are TGTGCCAGCAACTCTGGACGTCGTACCGGGGAGCTGTTTTTT. The gene calls are TRBV7-9 and TRBJ2-2; unclear D gene. V was pared by 7 bases and J by 5 bases, with 14 bases between. This CDR3 spans 14 amino acids. Germline V gives CDR1 SEHNR, CDR2 FQNEAQ (reference sequence).

The rearrangement joins TRBV15 to TRBJ2-5; 8 nucleotides agree with TRBD2. J lost 3 bases, V lost 5 bases, and 5 bases had no gene match. This CDR3 has 14 residues. Germline V gene sequence: CDR1 LNHNV, CDR2 YYDKDF (reference sequence). CDR3 region: CATSLSGTKETQYF. The CDR3 bases are TGTGCCACCAGCCTTAGCGGGACTAAAGAGACCCAGTACTTC.

The rearrangement links TRBV25-1 to TRBJ2-7, with D perhaps matching TRBD2 (5 bases). V was pared by 2 bases and J by 2 bases, with 16 bases between. The CDR3 length is 16 residues. CDR1 is MGHDK, CDR2 SYGVNS, per germline. The CDR3: CASSEPSMGEAYEQYF. The CDR3 nucleotides are TGTGCCAGCAGTGAACCCAGCATGGGAGAGGCCTACGAGCAGTACTTC.

This chain joins TRBV14 and TRBJ2-1; 15 nucleotides align to TRBD2. Germline CDR1 SGHDN, CDR2 FVKESK. The CDR3 totals 18 residues. Unmatched junction bases numbered 6, after V lost 4 bases and J lost 2 bases. CDR3 nucleotide sequence: TGTGCCAGCAGCCCCCGCGGACTAGCGGGAGGGACCTACAATGAGCAGTTCTTC. Translation: CASSPRGLAGGTYNEQFF.

The chain uses TRBV7-9 and TRBJ1-2; D remains ambiguous. CDR3 size: 13 residues. The V gene lost 4 bases and the J gene lost 4 bases, with 10 bases spanning the gap. Germline V gives CDR1 SEHNR, CDR2 FQNEAQ (reference sequence). The CDR3 DNA follows: TGTGCCAGCAGCTCAACCCCCGGCTATGGCTACACCTTC. It yields the protein CASSSTPGYGYTF.

V usage is TRBV19 and J usage is TRBJ2-2; D might be TRBD1 or TRBD2, each matching 5 bases. Trimming took 7 bases from V and 6 from J, leaving 18 bases between them. CDR1 and CDR2 (germline): LNHDA, SQIVND (reference sequence). This CDR3 is built from 15 residues. This CDR3 reads CASNPGTLYPGELFF. DNA for the CDR3: TGTGCCAGTAATCCCGGGACCCTTTACCCCGGGGAGCTGTTTTTT.

The V and J genes are TRBV4-1 and TRBJ2-2; D remains ambiguous. The CDR3 spans 15 residues. With 1 base removed from V and 0 bases from J, the gap between germline ends came to 6 bases. The germline CDR1 and CDR2 sequences are MGHRA and YSYEKL. CDR3 loop: CASSQVEANTGELFF. CDR3 nucleotide sequence: TGCGCCAGCAGCCAAGTCGAGGCGAACACCGGGGAGCTGTTTTTT.

This chain uses TRBV9 with TRBJ2-5, with a tentative D call TRBD1 (6 bases). Trimming removed 2 bases from V and 2 bases from J, with 7 bases in between. This CDR3 region has 13 residues. Germline V gene data show CDR1 as SGDLS and CDR2 as YYNGEE. The CDR3 coding sequence is TGTGCCAGCAGCGTCAGGGGTCAAGAGACCCAGTACTTC. It codes for CASSVRGQETQYF.

The V and J genes are TRBV18 and TRBJ2-7; D could derive from TRBD1 or TRBD2 (5 bases each). Germline V CDR1 and CDR2: KGHSH, LQKENI. V shed 2 bases and J shed 6 bases, with 8 bases lying between them. This CDR3 region has 12 residues. CDR3 DNA sequence: TGTGCCAGCTCACCAGAGGGGACCGAGCAGTACTTC. It encodes CASSPEGTEQYF.

This chain uses TRBV5-8 with TRBJ2-5, with D perhaps assigned TRBD1 or TRBD2 (6 bases each). The CDR3 length is 13 residues. V was trimmed by 5 bases and J by 10 bases, leaving 18 bases between them. Germline-derived CDR1 and CDR2 are SGHTS and YDEGEE. The CDR3 nucleotides read TGTGCCAGCAGGAGGACAGCAGGGCGGGACCAGTACTTC. Residues: CASRRTAGRDQYF.